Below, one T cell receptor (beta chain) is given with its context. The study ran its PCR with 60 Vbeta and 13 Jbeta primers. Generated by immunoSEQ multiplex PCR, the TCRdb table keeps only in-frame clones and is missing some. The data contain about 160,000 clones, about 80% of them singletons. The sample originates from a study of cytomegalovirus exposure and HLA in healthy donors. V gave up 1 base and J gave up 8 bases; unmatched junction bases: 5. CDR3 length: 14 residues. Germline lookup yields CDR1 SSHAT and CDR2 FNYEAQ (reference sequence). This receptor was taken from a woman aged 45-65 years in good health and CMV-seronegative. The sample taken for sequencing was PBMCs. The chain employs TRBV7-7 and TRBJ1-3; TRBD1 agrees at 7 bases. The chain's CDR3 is CASSLGPGGHTIYF. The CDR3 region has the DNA TGTGCCAGCAGCTTAGGCCCAGGGGGGCACACCATATATTTT.